A single sample gave rise to the 19 T cell receptor beta chains below, sequenced in a study of cytomegalovirus exposure and HLA in healthy donors. It was with 60 Vbeta and 13 Jbeta primers that the PCR ran. Sequenced by immunoSEQ multiplex PCR; TCRdb stores in-frame clones only, minus some. The sample lists 100,000 to 150,000 clones; 80% were seen once. Material: PBMCs. The receptor set was obtained from a male donor in good health and CMV-seronegative.

V is TRBV6-5 and J is TRBJ2-7, with D perhaps TRBD2 (5 bases). There are 15 residues in the CDR3. Germline loops: CDR1 MNHEY, CDR2 SVGAGI. Trimming left V 2 bases short and J 0 bases short, with 11 bases between. The CDR3: CASSYGLPSSYEQYF. The CDR3 region has the DNA TGTGCCAGCAGTTACGGACTTCCAAGCTCCTACGAGCAGTACTTC.

The V call is TRBV6-1, the J call TRBJ2-7; possible D gene TRBD2, 5 bases. Trimming removed 7 bases at V and 0 bases at J, with 16 bases between. The germline gives CDR1 MNHNS, CDR2 SASEGT. The length of the CDR3 is 15 residues. The CDR3 region is CASTPRGRYSYEQYF. DNA for the CDR3: TGTGCCAGCACTCCCCGAGGGCGTTACTCCTACGAGCAGTACTTC.

A word on this clone: Mismatch with germline at one junction end may stem from a read error. This chain joins TRBV7-9 and TRBJ2-2, with D uncertain. The CDR3 covers 19 residues. From germline, CDR1 is SEHNR and CDR2 FQNEAQ (reference sequence). The CDR3, as DNA: TGTTCCAGCAGCTTACCTAACCCCATCGCCCTGGTCCGAACCGGGGAGCTGTTTTTT. This gives the protein CSSSLPNPIALVRTGELFF.

This chain joins TRBV5-6 and TRBJ1-5, with D tentatively TRBD1 (6 bases). The CDR3 is 17 amino acids. V shed 4 bases and J shed 2 bases, with 19 bases lying between them. From germline, CDR1 is SGHDT and CDR2 YYEEEE. The CDR3 coding sequence is TGTGCCAGCAGCATGGCCACAGGGAGAAATGGCAATCAGCCCCAGCATTTT. This gives the protein CASSMATGRNGNQPQHF. Variable domain in full (rest from reference TRBV5-6 and TRBJ1-5): DAGVTQSPTHLIKTRGQQVTLRCSPKSGHDTVSWYQQALGQGPQFIFQYYEEEERQRGNFPDRFSGHQFPNYSSELNVNALLLGDSALYLCASSMATGRNGNQPQHFGDGTRLSIL.

The rearrangement uses TRBV5-1 and TRBJ2-7, with D uncertain. V lost 0 bases and J 1 base, leaving 8 bases between the germline ends. Per the germline V gene, CDR1 is SGHRS and CDR2 is YFSETQ. The CDR3 is 14 amino acids. CDR3 loop: CASSLGLLSYEQYF. For the CDR3, the DNA is TGCGCCAGCAGCTTGGGTCTACTGTCCTACGAGCAGTACTTC.

This clone came up once. This chain links TRBV4-1 with TRBJ2-3, with D perhaps matching TRBD2 (7 bases). The CDR3 covers 15 residues. V was shortened by 2 bases and J by 1 base, with 10 bases between the two germline ends. Germline V gives CDR1 MGHRA, CDR2 YSYEKL. The CDR3 sequence: CASSQLGGGTDTQYF. The CDR3, as DNA: TGCGCCAGCAGCCAACTAGGGGGGGGCACAGATACGCAGTATTTT.

This chain connects TRBV28 to TRBJ2-7; unclear D gene. V dropped 11 bases and J dropped 6 bases, with 14 bases sitting between them. Germline V gene lookup returns CDR1 MDHEN and CDR2 SYDVKM. The CDR3 is made up of 11 amino acids. This CDR3 is CAANSGPEQYF. The CDR3 DNA is TGTGCCGCTAACAGTGGCCCCGAGCAGTACTTC. The whole variable domain, filled in from reference TRBV28 and TRBJ2-7, reads DVKVTQSSRYLVKRTGEKVFLECVQDMDHENMFWYRQDPGLGLRLIYFSYDVKMKEKGDIPEGYSVSREKKERFSLILESASTNQTSMYLCAANSGPEQYFGPGTRLTVT.

This chain uses TRBV30 with TRBJ1-2; TRBD1 aligns across 7 bases. V dropped 2 bases and J dropped 5; count of bases not matched to a gene: 11. Germline V gene sequence: CDR1 GTSNPN, CDR2 SVGIG (reference sequence). This CDR3 has 15 residues. As DNA, the CDR3 is TGTGCCTGGAGTCGGGACAGCGAGGGGGCTTATGGCTACACCTTC. This sequence encodes CAWSRDSEGAYGYTF.

The gene calls are TRBV7-9 and TRBJ2-3; D is perhaps TRBD2 (5 bases). Germline values: CDR1 SEHNR, CDR2 FQNEAQ (reference sequence). The germline V and J ends were trimmed by 2 bases and 8 bases, with 14 bases remaining between them. The CDR3 has 14 amino acids. CDR3 protein: CASSLSLSGITQYF. The CDR3 DNA follows: TGTGCCAGCAGCTTAAGTTTATCCGGGATTACGCAGTATTTT.

V is TRBV11-2 and J is TRBJ2-2, with D maybe TRBD1 (6 bases). The germline V gene has CDR1 SGHAT and CDR2 FQNNGV. Trimming removed 5 bases at V and 7 bases at J, with 20 bases between. The CDR3 length is 16 residues. The CDR3 nucleotides read TGTGCCAGCAGCCATTATCATAGGGGGTACGGCGGGGAGCTGTTTTTT. Translated, it gives CASSHYHRGYGGELFF. The full variable domain, with the rest looked up from reference TRBV11-2 and TRBJ2-2, is EAGVAQSPRYKIIEKRQSVAFWCNPISGHATLYWYQQILGQGPKLLIQFQNNGVVDDSQLPKDRFSAERLKGVDSTLKIQPAKLEDSAVYLCASSHYHRGYGGELFFGEGSRLTVL.

This chain uses TRBV25-1 with TRBJ1-1; D ambiguous. Trimming left V 4 bases short and J 1 base short, with 13 bases between. Germline V lookup: CDR1 MGHDK, CDR2 SYGVNS. The CDR3 length is 15 residues. CDR3 nucleotides: TGTGCCAGCAGTGCTGCCCCTGCCAGGAACACTGAAGCTTTCTTT. It encodes CASSAAPARNTEAFF.

The chain combines TRBV27 with TRBJ1-4; the D gene is possibly TRBD1 (6 bases). CDR3 length: 16 residues. Trimming removed 5 bases at V and 3 bases at J, with 16 bases between. Germline CDR1 reads MNHEY; CDR2 reads SMNVEV (reference sequence). The CDR3 DNA follows: TGTGCCAGCAGTAACACCTTCAGGGGCCCTAATGAAAAACTGTTTTTT. Encoded protein: CASSNTFRGPNEKLFF.

The V call is TRBV4-1, the J call TRBJ1-6, with TRBD1 identical over 11 bases. CDR3 length: 17 amino acids. CDR1 is MGHRA, CDR2 YSYEKL, per germline. J lost 6 bases, V lost 3 bases, and 7 bases had no gene match. The CDR3 sequence is CASSQGTGGISNSPLHF. CDR3 sequence (DNA): TGCGCCAGCAGCCAGGGGACAGGGGGAATCTCTAATTCACCCCTCCACTTT.

In this sample, this clone turned up a few times. One junction end disagrees with the germline gene, perhaps due to a read error. The chain employs TRBV25-1 and TRBJ2-4, with D perhaps matching TRBD2 (5 bases). This CDR3 is 18 amino acids long. CDR1 and CDR2 (germline): MGHDK, SYGVNS. CDR3 coding DNA: TGTGCCAGCACCCCCTCGACCCAGCGCGGCCTAGCCAAAAACAGTCAGTACTTC. Amino acids: CASTPSTQRGLAKNSQYF.

This rearrangement joins TRBV5-1 to TRBJ1-1; D not certain. V was cut by 0 bases and J by 4 bases, with 10 bases left in between. This CDR3 contains 14 residues. Germline CDR1 reads SGHRS; CDR2 reads YFSETQ. The chain's CDR3 is CASSLATGSTEAFF. CDR3 nucleotide sequence: TGCGCCAGCAGCTTGGCCACGGGATCCACTGAAGCTTTCTTT.

The rearrangement uses TRBV6-1 and TRBJ2-7, with D possibly TRBD2 on 6 matching bases. The CDR3 sequence is 15 residues long. Germline V lookup: CDR1 MNHNS, CDR2 SASEGT. V was shortened by 4 bases and J by 2 bases, with 15 bases between the two germline ends. This CDR3 is CASSGLLAAAYEQYF. For the CDR3, the DNA is TGTGCCAGCAGTGGCCTATTAGCGGCAGCCTACGAGCAGTACTTC.

The chain has TRBV6-6 and TRBJ1-3, with 7 bases lining up with TRBD1. Trimming cost V 6 bases and J 0 bases; bases outside gene matches: 5. The CDR3 loop spans 15 amino acids. Germline V CDR1 and CDR2: MNHNY, SVGAGI (reference sequence). CDR3 loop: CASRPPGGSGNTIYF. The DNA for the CDR3 is TGTGCCAGCAGACCCCCAGGGGGCTCTGGAAACACCATATATTTT.

The V call is TRBV6-5, the J call TRBJ2-7, with TRBD1 identical over 8 bases. V was pared by 11 bases and J by 3 bases, with 9 bases of the junction left unmatched. CDR1 MNHEY and CDR2 SVGAGI come from the germline V gene. The CDR3 covers 13 residues. The DNA for the CDR3 is TGTGCCGGGAGGAACAGGGGGTTCTACGAGCAGTACTTC. It specifies CAGRNRGFYEQYF.

This chain joins TRBV2 and TRBJ2-7, with TRBD1 matching 8 bases. The germline gives CDR1 SNHLY, CDR2 FYNNEI. The CDR3 has 14 amino acids. Germline trimming cut 11 bases from V and 2 bases from J; bases unmatched to any gene: 11. DNA of the CDR3: TGTGCCGGGGACAGGAGGGGAGGAACCTACGAGCAGTACTTC. It translates to CAGDRRGGTYEQYF.